The sample holds one count of the clone carrying this T cell receptor beta chain. Other DNA sequences in this sample translate to the same CDR3. The CDR3 runs to 11 residues. Trimming cost V 2 bases and J 6 bases, with 5 bases left between them. The germline V gene encodes CDR1 KGHSH and CDR2 LQKENI. This sample stems from a study of cytomegalovirus exposure and HLA in healthy donors. Primers included in the PCR were 60 Vbeta and 13 Jbeta primers. Sequencing used immunoSEQ multiplex PCR; TCRdb keeps in-frame clones, though not all of them. The sample holds approximately 190,000 clones, 81% seen once. The sequenced sample consisted of PBMCs. The V and J genes are TRBV18 and TRBJ2-7; no reliable D call. The sequence came from a man between 35 and 55 years old in good health and CMV-seropositive. The CDR3 is CASSPSGEQYF. The CDR3, as DNA: TGTGCCAGCTCACCATCGGGCGAGCAGTACTTC. The entire variable domain, with the rest obtained from reference TRBV18 and TRBJ2-7, is as follows: NAGVMQNPRHLVRRRGQEARLRCSPMKGHSHVYWYRQLPEEGLKFMVYLQKENIIDESGMPKERFSAEFPKEGPSILRIQQVVRGDSAAYFCASSPSGEQYFGPGTRLTVT.